The 17 T cell receptor beta chains below come from one sample, sequenced in a study of cytomegalovirus exposure and HLA in healthy donors. Primers for the PCR totalled 60 Vbeta and 13 Jbeta. The repertoire was sequenced with immunoSEQ multiplex PCR; TCRdb's copy has only in-frame clones and lacks some. Of tens of thousands of clones in the sample, around three quarters were seen once. Sequencing was performed on PBMCs. These receptors originate from a man aged 50 to 59 in good health and CMV-seronegative.

The rearrangement joins TRBV27 to TRBJ1-1; D perhaps matches TRBD1 (6 bases). The germline V gene has CDR1 MNHEY and CDR2 SMNVEV (reference sequence). The CDR3 totals 12 residues. With 6 bases removed from V and 7 bases from J, the gap between germline ends came to 12 bases. The CDR3 sequence is CASRAWGREAFF. CDR3 bases: TGTGCCAGCAGGGCTTGGGGGCGTGAAGCTTTCTTT.

V and J are TRBV18 and TRBJ2-5; 7 bases match TRBD2. CDR3 length: 13 residues. The germline gives CDR1 KGHSH, CDR2 LQKENI. V lost 6 bases, J lost 4 bases, and 5 bases stayed unmatched. The CDR3 spells CASSPGGRETQYF. CDR3 bases: TGTGCCAGCTCCCCGGGCGGGAGAGAGACCCAGTACTTC.

V is TRBV6-5 and J is TRBJ2-3; D is perhaps TRBD2 (6 bases). Germline-derived CDR1 and CDR2 are MNHEY and SVGAGI. The V gene lost 6 bases and the J gene lost 4 bases, with 11 bases spanning the gap. This CDR3 comprises 13 residues. DNA of the CDR3: TGTGCCAGCAGACCGACGGGGGCAGATACGCAGTATTTT. This codes for CASRPTGADTQYF.

The rearrangement links TRBV5-1 to TRBJ2-7, with TRBD1 matching over 8 bases. The J segment lost 2 bases and the V segment lost 1 base, leaving 2 bases of the junction unmatched. The length of the CDR3 is 14 residues. The germline CDR1 and CDR2 sequences are SGHRS and YFSETQ. DNA of the CDR3: TGCGCCAGCAGCTTGCAGGGGGCCCCCTACGAGCAGTACTTC. Encoded protein: CASSLQGAPYEQYF.

This chain joins TRBV6-5 and TRBJ2-7, with 10 bases that match TRBD1. The CDR3 contains 16 residues. The J segment lost 5 bases and the V segment lost 0 bases, leaving 7 bases of the junction unmatched. Per the germline V gene, CDR1 is MNHEY and CDR2 is SVGAGI. This CDR3 reads CASSYSRQGAMHEQYF. The DNA of the CDR3 is TGTGCCAGCAGTTACTCGCGACAGGGGGCTATGCACGAGCAGTACTTC.

The genes are TRBV5-1 and TRBJ2-6; D possibly corresponds to TRBD2 (6 bases). Germline-derived CDR1 and CDR2 are SGHRS and YFSETQ. V shed 4 bases and J shed 0 bases, with 11 bases lying between them. The CDR3 contains 16 residues. The CDR3 region has the DNA TGCGCCAGCAGCGTCACCGGGAGCTCTGGGGCCAACGTCCTGACTTTC. This translates into CASSVTGSSGANVLTF.

The chain has TRBV30 and TRBJ1-4; possibly TRBD1 for D (5 bases). This CDR3 has 17 amino acids. V lost 5 bases to trimming and J lost 0 bases, with 19 bases between them. CDR1 GTSNPN and CDR2 SVGIG come from the germline V gene (reference sequence). In DNA form, the CDR3 reads TGTGCCTGGGCCCGCGGGGGGAGAATTGCAACTAATGAAAAACTGTTTTTT. Translated: CAWARGGRIATNEKLFF.

This chain links TRBV11-3 with TRBJ2-7; possible D gene TRBD2, 6 bases. The V end was cut by 5 bases, the J end by 3 bases, with 14 bases between. Germline lookup yields CDR1 SGHNT and CDR2 YENEEA. The CDR3 spans 14 residues. CDR3: CASSPTGLYYEQYF. The DNA of the CDR3 is TGTGCCAGCAGCCCTACGGGACTTTACTACGAGCAGTACTTC.

The chain's CDR3 is CASSLIPLGQAHDEQYF. As DNA, the CDR3 is TGCGCCAGCAGCCTCATCCCACTGGGACAGGCCCATGACGAGCAGTACTTC. This sequence joins TRBV5-1 and TRBJ2-7, with 8 bases identical to TRBD1. CDR1 and CDR2 (germline): SGHRS, YFSETQ. The CDR3 length is 17 residues. V lost 4 bases to trimming and J lost 5 bases; unmatched junction nucleotides: 17.

The genes are TRBV11-3 and TRBJ2-1, with a weak D call TRBD2 (6 bases). The CDR3 has 14 amino acids. V was pared by 5 bases and J by 6 bases, with 14 bases between. CDR1 is SGHNT, CDR2 YENEEA, per germline. Here the CDR3 reads CASSTLGGSNEQFF. The CDR3 coding sequence is TGTGCCAGCAGCACACTCGGGGGTTCCAATGAGCAGTTCTTC.

V is TRBV5-1 and J is TRBJ1-4; D gene ambiguous. Germline assignment: CDR1 SGHRS and CDR2 YFSETQ. Between the trimmed V and J ends, which lost 0 bases and 3 bases, there was a span of 9 bases. This CDR3 region has 15 residues. The CDR3 DNA reads as TGCGCCAGCAGCTTGGGTACTCCCTCTAATGAAAAACTGTTTTTT. Protein: CASSLGTPSNEKLFF.

This chain connects TRBV30 to TRBJ2-7; a weak D match, TRBD2 (6 bases). V was shortened by 2 bases and J by 2 bases, with 16 bases between the two germline ends. CDR3 size: 15 residues. In germline, CDR1 is GTSNPN, CDR2 SVGIG (reference sequence). CDR3 coding DNA: TGTGCCTGGAGTTTTGGCACAGCGGGCCCCTACGAGCAGTACTTC. Encoded protein: CAWSFGTAGPYEQYF.

The V gene is TRBV6-5, the J gene TRBJ1-1; perhaps TRBD1 as D (6 bases). Trimming pared 5 bases from V and 11 bases from J, leaving 15 bases between. The CDR3 sequence is 12 residues long. Germline V gene lookup returns CDR1 MNHEY and CDR2 SVGAGI. The DNA of the CDR3 is TGTGCCAGCAGTCAGGACAGCCTTCAGGCTTTCTTT. Translated, it gives CASSQDSLQAFF.

This sequence joins TRBV4-1 and TRBJ1-2, with 11 bases that match TRBD1. The V gene end was trimmed by 2 bases and the J gene end by 8 bases; junction bases not matched to a gene: 13. This CDR3 has 17 residues. CDR1 and CDR2 from the germline V gene are MGHRA and YSYEKL. The CDR3 is CASSQPYRDRGGSGYTF. DNA for the CDR3: TGCGCCAGCAGCCAACCGTACCGGGACAGGGGGGGTAGCGGCTACACCTTC.

V usage is TRBV27 and J usage is TRBJ1-2; D not certain. CDR1 and CDR2 (germline): MNHEY, SMNVEV (reference sequence). The CDR3 runs to 13 residues. The germline V and J ends were trimmed by 6 bases and 4 bases, with 12 bases remaining between them. The CDR3 sequence: CASSLTRSYGYTF. CDR3 in DNA: TGTGCCAGCAGCCTAACAAGGAGCTATGGCTACACCTTC.

This chain links TRBV10-3 with TRBJ1-1, with TRBD1 matching 7 bases. Germline CDR1 is ENHRY and CDR2 is SYGVKD. The CDR3 loop spans 14 amino acids. J gave up 0 bases and V 7 bases, and 5 bases lay outside the gene matches. CDR3 loop: CAITRQGLNTEAFF. CDR3 nucleotide sequence: TGTGCCATCACCCGACAGGGCTTGAACACTGAAGCTTTCTTT.

CDR3: CASSPAGQGYYGYTF. The CDR3 DNA sequence: TGTGCCAGCAGCCCCGCGGGACAGGGTTACTATGGCTACACCTTC. This chain uses TRBV2 with TRBJ1-2, with TRBD1 matching over 9 bases. Germline lookup yields CDR1 SNHLY and CDR2 FYNNEI. V trimming: 6 bases; J trimming: 3 bases; junction bases outside the gene matches: 8. The CDR3 spans 15 residues.